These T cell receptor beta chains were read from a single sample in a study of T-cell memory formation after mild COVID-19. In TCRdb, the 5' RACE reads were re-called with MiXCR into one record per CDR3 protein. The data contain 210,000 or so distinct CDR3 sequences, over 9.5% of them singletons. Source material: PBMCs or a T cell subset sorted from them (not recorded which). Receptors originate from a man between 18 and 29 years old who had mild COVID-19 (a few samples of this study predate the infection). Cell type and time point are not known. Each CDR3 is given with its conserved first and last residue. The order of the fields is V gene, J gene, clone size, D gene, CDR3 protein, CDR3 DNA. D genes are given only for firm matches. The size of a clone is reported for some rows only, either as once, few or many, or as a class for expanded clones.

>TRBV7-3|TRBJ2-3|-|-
CASSERSADTQYF
TGTGCCAGCAGCGAACGGTCGGCAGATACGCAGTATTTT
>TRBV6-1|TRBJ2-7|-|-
CASSEQGAEQYF
TGTGCCAGCAGTGAACAGGGCGCCGAGCAGTACTTC
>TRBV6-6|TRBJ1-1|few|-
CASRPPRTTNTEAFF
TGTGCCAGCAGGCCTCCGAGGACAACGAACACTGAAGCTTTCTTT
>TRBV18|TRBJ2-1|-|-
CASSPSGGDEQFF
TGTGCCAGCTCACCTTCGGGGGGCGATGAGCAGTTCTTC
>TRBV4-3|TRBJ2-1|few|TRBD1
CASSQISGTGDAEQFF
TGCGCCAGCAGCCAGATATCCGGGACAGGGGATGCTGAGCAGTTCTTC
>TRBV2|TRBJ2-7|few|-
CASREHQGDEQYF
TGTGCCAGCAGGGAACACCAGGGTGACGAGCAGTACTTC
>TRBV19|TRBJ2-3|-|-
CASAGTHHTDTQYF
TGTGCCAGCGCCGGGACCCACCACACAGATACGCAGTATTTT
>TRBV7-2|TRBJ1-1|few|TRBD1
CASSLSGGTGPFF
TGTGCCAGCAGCTTAAGTGGGGGGACAGGGCCTTTCTTT
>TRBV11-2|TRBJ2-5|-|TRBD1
CASSLDRQGLGTQYF
TGTGCCAGCAGCTTAGATCGACAGGGCTTAGGGACCCAGTACTTC
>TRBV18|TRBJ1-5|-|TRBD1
CASSLRPGQENQPQHF
TGTGCCAGCTCGCTAAGACCGGGACAGGAAAATCAGCCCCAGCATTTT